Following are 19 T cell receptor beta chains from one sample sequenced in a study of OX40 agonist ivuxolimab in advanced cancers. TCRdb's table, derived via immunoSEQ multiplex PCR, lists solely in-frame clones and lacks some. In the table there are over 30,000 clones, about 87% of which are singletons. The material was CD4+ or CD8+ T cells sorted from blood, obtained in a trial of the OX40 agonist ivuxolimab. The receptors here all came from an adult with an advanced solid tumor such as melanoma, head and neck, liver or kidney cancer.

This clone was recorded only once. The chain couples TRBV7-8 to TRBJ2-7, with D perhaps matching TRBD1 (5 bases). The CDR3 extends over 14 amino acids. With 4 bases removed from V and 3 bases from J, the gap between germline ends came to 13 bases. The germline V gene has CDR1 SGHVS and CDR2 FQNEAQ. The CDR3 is CASSSQDRLYEQYF. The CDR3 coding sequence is TGTGCCAGCAGCTCACAGGACCGACTCTACGAGCAGTACTTC.

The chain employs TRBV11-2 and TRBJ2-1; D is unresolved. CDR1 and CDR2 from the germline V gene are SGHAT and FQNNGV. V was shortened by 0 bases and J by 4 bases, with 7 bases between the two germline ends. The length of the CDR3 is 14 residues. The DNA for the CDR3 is TGTGCCAGCAGCTTAGACGCAGATTACAATGAGCAGTTCTTC. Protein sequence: CASSLDADYNEQFF.

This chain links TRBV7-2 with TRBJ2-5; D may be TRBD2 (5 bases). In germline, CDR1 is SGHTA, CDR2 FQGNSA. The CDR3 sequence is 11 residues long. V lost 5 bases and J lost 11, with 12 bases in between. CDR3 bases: TGTGCCAGCAGCCCCTTGAGGGAGCAGTACTTC. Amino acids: CASSPLREQYF.

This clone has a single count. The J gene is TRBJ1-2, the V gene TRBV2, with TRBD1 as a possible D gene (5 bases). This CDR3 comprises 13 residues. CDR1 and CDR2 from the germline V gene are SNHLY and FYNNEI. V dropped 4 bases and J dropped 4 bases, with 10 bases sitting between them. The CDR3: CASSGQPLYGYTF. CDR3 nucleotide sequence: TGTGCCAGCAGTGGACAGCCACTCTATGGCTACACCTTC.

CDR3 in DNA: TGTGCCAGAAGCTTGGCTTCAGGGGGCTGCACAGATACGCAGTATTTT. It translates to CARSLASGGCTDTQYF. This chain uses TRBV5-3 with TRBJ2-3; 8 positions agree with TRBD1. TRBV5-3 is placed among ORFs of uncertain function. V was clipped by 0 bases and J by 1 base; unmatched bases: 4. The CDR3 sequence is 16 residues long.

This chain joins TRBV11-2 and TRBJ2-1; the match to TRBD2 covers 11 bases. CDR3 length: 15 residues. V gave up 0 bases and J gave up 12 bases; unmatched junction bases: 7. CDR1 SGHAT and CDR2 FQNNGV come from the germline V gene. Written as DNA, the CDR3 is TGTGCCAGCAGCTTAGACCAGCGACTAGCGGGATCGCAGTTCTTC. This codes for CASSLDQRLAGSQFF.

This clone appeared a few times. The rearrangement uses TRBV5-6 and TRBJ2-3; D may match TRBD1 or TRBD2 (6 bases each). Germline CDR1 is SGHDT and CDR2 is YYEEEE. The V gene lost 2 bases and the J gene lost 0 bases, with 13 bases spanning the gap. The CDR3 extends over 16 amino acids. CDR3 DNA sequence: TGTGCCAGCAGCTTTAAAACAGGGACTAGCACAGATACGCAGTATTTT. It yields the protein CASSFKTGTSTDTQYF.

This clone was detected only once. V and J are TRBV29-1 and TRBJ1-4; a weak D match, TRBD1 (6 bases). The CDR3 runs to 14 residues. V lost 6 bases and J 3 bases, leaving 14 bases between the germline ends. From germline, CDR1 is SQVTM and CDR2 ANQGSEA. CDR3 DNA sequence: TGCAGCGTGACTGAGACAGGTCCTAATGAAAAACTGTTTTTT. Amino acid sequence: CSVTETGPNEKLFF.

The CDR3: CASSRKTQVNQPQHF. In DNA, the CDR3 is TGTGCCAGCAGTCGAAAAACACAGGTAAATCAGCCCCAGCATTTT. The chain combines TRBV28 with TRBJ1-5; tentative D call: TRBD1 (5 bases). Germline V lookup: CDR1 MDHEN, CDR2 SYDVKM. The CDR3 sequence is 15 residues long. V was shortened by 5 bases and J by 4 bases, with 15 bases between the two germline ends.

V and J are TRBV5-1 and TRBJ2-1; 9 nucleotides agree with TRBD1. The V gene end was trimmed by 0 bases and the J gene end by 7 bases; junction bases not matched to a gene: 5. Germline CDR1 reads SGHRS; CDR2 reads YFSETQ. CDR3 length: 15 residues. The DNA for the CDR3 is TGCGCCAGCAGCTTGGGTTGGGACAGGGCGAATGAGCAGTTCTTC. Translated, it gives CASSLGWDRANEQFF.

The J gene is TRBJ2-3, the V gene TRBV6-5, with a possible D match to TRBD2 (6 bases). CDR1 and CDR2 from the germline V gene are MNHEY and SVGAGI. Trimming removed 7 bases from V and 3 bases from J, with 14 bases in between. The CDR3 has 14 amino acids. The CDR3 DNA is TGTGCCAGCACCCCCGGACTAAAGACAGATACGCAGTATTTT. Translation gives CASTPGLKTDTQYF.

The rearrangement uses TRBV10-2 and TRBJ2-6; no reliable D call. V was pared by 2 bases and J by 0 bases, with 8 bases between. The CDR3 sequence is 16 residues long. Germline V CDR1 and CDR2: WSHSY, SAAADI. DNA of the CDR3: TGCGCCAGCAGTGAGAGGTGGATCTCTGGGGCCAACGTCCTGACTTTC. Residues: CASSERWISGANVLTF.

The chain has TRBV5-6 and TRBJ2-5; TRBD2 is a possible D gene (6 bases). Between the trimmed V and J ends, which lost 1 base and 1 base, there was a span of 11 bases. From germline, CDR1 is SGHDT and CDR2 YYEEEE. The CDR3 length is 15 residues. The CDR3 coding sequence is TGTGCCAGCAGCTTGTGGTCCGGGAGCCAAGAGACCCAGTACTTC. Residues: CASSLWSGSQETQYF.

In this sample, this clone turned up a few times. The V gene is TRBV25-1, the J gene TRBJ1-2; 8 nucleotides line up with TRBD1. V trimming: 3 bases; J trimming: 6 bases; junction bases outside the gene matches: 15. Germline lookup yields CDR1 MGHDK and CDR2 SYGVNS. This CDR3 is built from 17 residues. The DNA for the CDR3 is TGTGCCAGCAGTGACTACAAGACAGGGGACTTTTACAATGGCTACACCTTC. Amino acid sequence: CASSDYKTGDFYNGYTF.

The CDR3 nucleotides are TGTGCCAGCAGCTTAGAGTTCACCCACACTGAAGCTTTCTTT. This translates into CASSLEFTHTEAFF. This sequence joins TRBV7-7 and TRBJ1-1; D is ambiguous. The germline V gene has CDR1 SSHAT and CDR2 FNYEAQ (reference sequence). The CDR3 extends over 14 amino acids. V shed 1 base and J shed 3 bases, with 9 bases lying between them.

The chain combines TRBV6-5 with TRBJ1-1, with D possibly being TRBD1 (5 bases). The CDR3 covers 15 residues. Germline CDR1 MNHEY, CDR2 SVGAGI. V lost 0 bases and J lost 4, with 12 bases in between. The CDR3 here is CASSYSVSGSTEAFF. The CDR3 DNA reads TGTGCCAGCAGTTACTCGGTGTCAGGGAGCACTGAAGCTTTCTTT.

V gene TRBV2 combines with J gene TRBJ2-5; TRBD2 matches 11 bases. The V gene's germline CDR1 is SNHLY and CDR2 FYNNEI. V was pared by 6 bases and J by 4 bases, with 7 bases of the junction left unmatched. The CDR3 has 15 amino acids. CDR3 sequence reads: CASRGDGLAGETQYF. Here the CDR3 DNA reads TGTGCCAGCAGGGGGGATGGACTAGCGGGAGAGACCCAGTACTTC.

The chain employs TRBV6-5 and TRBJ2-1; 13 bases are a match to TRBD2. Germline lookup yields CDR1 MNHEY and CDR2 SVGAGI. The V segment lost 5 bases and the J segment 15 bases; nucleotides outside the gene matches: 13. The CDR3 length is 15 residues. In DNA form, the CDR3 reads TGTGCCAGCAGTACCCGACTAGCGGGGGGCTTTCCCTGGTTCTTC. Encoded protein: CASSTRLAGGFPWFF.

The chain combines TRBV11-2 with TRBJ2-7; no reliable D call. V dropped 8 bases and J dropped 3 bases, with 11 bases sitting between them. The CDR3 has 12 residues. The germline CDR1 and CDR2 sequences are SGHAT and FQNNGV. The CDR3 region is CASADTFYEQYF. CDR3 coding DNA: TGTGCCAGCGCCGACACCTTCTACGAGCAGTACTTC.